A single sample is the source of the 22 T cell receptor beta chains below, sequenced in a study of CD8+ T cells in alopecia areata. Investigators isolated RNA and reverse transcribed it into cDNA to act as the sequencing template. The protocol was immunoSEQ multiplex PCR, while the TCRdb copy is restricted to in-frame clones and leaves out a portion. The table has 200,000 or so clones, approximately 60% seen once; the top ten hold 4.9%. Sequencing was done on a sample of CD8+ T cells sorted from blood. The receptors were gathered from a human donor in good health.

The genes are TRBV6-6 and TRBJ1-1, with D possibly matching TRBD1 (5 bases). V lost 2 bases and J lost 1, with 8 bases in between. CDR3 length: 14 residues. Germline V gene sequence: CDR1 MNHNY, CDR2 SVGAGI (reference sequence). The CDR3 bases are TGTGCCAGCAGTTACGGGGGAGGGAACACTGAAGCTTTCTTT. It encodes CASSYGGGNTEAFF.

This chain links TRBV7-2 with TRBJ1-1; 7 bases align to TRBD1. The CDR3 contains 12 residues. V shed 3 bases and J 6 bases; nucleotides not matched to a gene: 1. Germline values: CDR1 SGHTA, CDR2 FQGNSA. CDR3 residues: CASSFGQAEAFF. The CDR3 DNA reads TGTGCCAGCAGCTTCGGACAGGCTGAAGCTTTCTTT.

This clone is a singleton in its sample. The chain combines TRBV2 with TRBJ1-2; 7 nucleotides line up with TRBD1. V shed 1 base, J shed 3 bases, and the junction held 2 bases outside the gene matches. Per the germline V gene, CDR1 is SNHLY and CDR2 is FYNNEI. The CDR3 is 14 residues long. DNA for the CDR3: TGTGCCAGCAGTGAAGACAGGGGCTACTATGGCTACACCTTC. It codes for CASSEDRGYYGYTF.

This clone was recorded once. Within the sample, other DNA sequences also encode this same CDR3. The chain links TRBV29-1 to TRBJ1-2; no clear D. Germline V lookup: CDR1 SQVTM, CDR2 ANQGSEA. This CDR3 comprises 11 residues. Trimming took off 4 bases at V and 3 bases at J, with 6 bases between the two ends. CDR3 sequence (DNA): TGCAGCGTTGCCGGGGACTATGGCTACACCTTC. Its protein product is CSVAGDYGYTF.

The CDR3 DNA reads as TGTGCCAGCAGTTTCCTAGCGGGGAGCCTCGGTGAGCTGTTTTTT. Its protein product is CASSFLAGSLGELFF. The rearrangement joins TRBV27 to TRBJ2-2; 9 bases fit TRBD2. Looked up from germline, CDR1 is MNHEY and CDR2 is SMNVEV (reference sequence). With 3 bases clipped from V and 11 bases from J, the junction kept 10 bases outside the gene matches. This CDR3 has 15 amino acids.

The chain is built from TRBV6-5 and TRBJ2-7; TRBD1 is a possible D gene (7 bases). The V gene's germline CDR1 is MNHEY and CDR2 SVGAGI. The CDR3 length is 14 residues. Trimming removed 7 bases from V and 7 bases from J, with 20 bases in between. The CDR3 loop reads CASTKEGAAREQYF. CDR3 nucleotide sequence: TGTGCCAGCACCAAGGAGGGGGCAGCGCGAGAGCAGTACTTC.

This clone was seen more than once but under ten times. J is TRBJ2-1 and V is TRBV7-2; 8 nucleotides align to TRBD2. The CDR3 runs 16 residues. J lost 5 bases, V lost 6 bases, and 12 bases had no gene match. Germline V gene data show CDR1 as SGHTA and CDR2 as FQGNSA. The CDR3 here is CASSYSGGAVNNEQFF. CDR3 nucleotide sequence: TGTGCCAGCAGTTACTCCGGGGGGGCCGTAAACAATGAGCAGTTCTTC.

The V call is TRBV6-5, the J call TRBJ2-5; D is unresolved. The V gene lost 0 bases and the J gene lost 5 bases, with 4 bases spanning the gap. Germline CDR1 reads MNHEY; CDR2 reads SVGAGI. The CDR3 spans 12 residues. The DNA for the CDR3 is TGTGCCAGCAGTTACTCGGCTGAGACCCAGTACTTC. Translating it yields CASSYSAETQYF.

This clone was picked up many times. This sequence joins TRBV6-4 and TRBJ2-3; TRBD2 agrees at 8 bases. CDR1 is MRHNA, CDR2 SNTAGT, per germline. V gave up 4 bases and J gave up 2 bases; unmatched junction bases: 5. CDR3 length: 15 residues. The CDR3 protein is CASSVSGGNTDTQYF. The CDR3 DNA sequence: TGTGCCAGCAGTGTCTCGGGGGGGAACACAGATACGCAGTATTTT.

The gene calls are TRBV6-5 and TRBJ1-2, with D unclear. Germline CDR1 MNHEY, CDR2 SVGAGI. This CDR3 has 14 residues. Trimming cost V 0 bases and J 8 bases, with 13 bases left between them. The CDR3 loop is CASSYSNRAEGYTF. The CDR3, as DNA: TGTGCCAGCAGTTACTCGAATCGTGCGGAAGGCTACACCTTC.

This clone showed up just a few times. V is TRBV7-2 and J is TRBJ2-7; TRBD2 aligns across 8 bases. Per the germline V gene, CDR1 is SGHTA and CDR2 is FQGNSA. This CDR3 is 14 amino acids long. The V and J ends lost 5 bases and 4 bases, in that order; junction bases with no gene match: 7. CDR3 amino acids: CASSPREGGYEQYF. DNA of the CDR3: TGTGCCAGCAGCCCCCGGGAGGGGGGATACGAGCAGTACTTC.

The chain is built from TRBV27 and TRBJ1-2, with 9 positions matching TRBD1. With V trimmed by 4 bases and J by 8 bases, 5 bases remained unmatched. This CDR3 comprises 13 residues. CDR1 MNHEY and CDR2 SMNVEV come from the germline V gene (reference sequence). Written as DNA, the CDR3 is TGTGCCAGCAGTTCCACAGGGGGCTACGGCTACACCTTC. This gives the protein CASSSTGGYGYTF.

V gene TRBV7-9 combines with J gene TRBJ2-1; TRBD1 aligns across 8 bases. There are 17 residues in the CDR3. With 0 bases clipped from V and 6 bases from J, the junction kept 10 bases outside the gene matches. Germline values: CDR1 SEHNR, CDR2 FQNEAQ (reference sequence). CDR3 in DNA: TGTGCCAGCAGCTTAGCGCAGGGGACAGGAGCCGGCAATGAGCAGTTCTTC. It encodes CASSLAQGTGAGNEQFF.

With regard to this clone: The identical CDR3 is also encoded by other nucleotide sequences in the sample. This rearrangement joins TRBV29-1 to TRBJ2-2; D gene uncertain. V lost 6 bases and J lost 5, with 10 bases in between. This CDR3 is built from 12 residues. Germline CDR1 is SQVTM and CDR2 is ANQGSEA. The CDR3 spells CSVAGGTGELFF. CDR3 DNA sequence: TGCAGCGTAGCCGGCGGAACCGGGGAGCTGTTTTTT.

This chain uses TRBV30 with TRBJ1-2, with D maybe TRBD1 (5 bases). This CDR3 is 14 amino acids long. The V gene's germline CDR1 is GTSNPN and CDR2 SVGIG (reference sequence). V was cut by 3 bases and J by 7 bases, with 18 bases left in between. CDR3 residues: CAWSRNDGGSGYTF. The CDR3 region has the DNA TGTGCCTGGAGCCGTAACGACGGGGGGTCTGGCTACACCTTC.

This sequence joins TRBV27 and TRBJ1-1; 9 bases line up with TRBD1. CDR3 size: 14 residues. Losses at the gene ends were 4 bases for V and 4 bases for J; bases not matched to a gene: 4. Germline CDR1 reads MNHEY; CDR2 reads SMNVEV (reference sequence). The DNA for the CDR3 is TGTGCCAGCAGTTCGGGACAGGGCGGCACTGAAGCTTTCTTT. Amino acid sequence: CASSSGQGGTEAFF.

In this sample, this clone turned up once. The chain links TRBV11-2 to TRBJ2-1; possibly TRBD1 or TRBD2 for D (6 bases each). CDR1 SGHAT and CDR2 FQNNGV come from the germline V gene. Between the trimmed V and J ends, which lost 3 bases and 12 bases, there was a span of 12 bases. This CDR3 is 12 amino acids long. DNA for the CDR3: TGTGCCAGCAGCTTCGTGAAGGGGGGGCAGTTCTTC. Amino acids: CASSFVKGGQFF.

The chain joins TRBV5-8 to TRBJ1-6; TRBD1 agrees at 10 bases. V lost 3 bases and J lost 6; bases outside the gene matches: 6. The CDR3 loop spans 16 amino acids. The V gene's germline CDR1 is SGHTS and CDR2 YDEGEE. CDR3 loop: CASSSVGTGANSPLHF. DNA for the CDR3: TGTGCCAGCAGCTCGGTCGGGACAGGGGCTAATTCACCCCTCCACTTT. Drawing the rest from reference TRBV5-8 and TRBJ1-6, the complete variable domain is EAGVTQSPTHLIKTRGQQATLRCSPISGHTSVYWYQQALGLGLQFLLWYDEGEERNRGNFPPRFSGRQFPNYSSELNVNALELEDSALYLCASSSVGTGANSPLHFGNGTRLTVT.

The chain joins TRBV6-5 to TRBJ1-2, with D perhaps TRBD1 (5 bases). The CDR3 loop spans 13 amino acids. Trimming pared 3 bases from V and 7 bases from J, leaving 12 bases between. Germline-derived CDR1 and CDR2 are MNHEY and SVGAGI. The CDR3 loop is CASSYGGSVGYTF. In nucleotides, the CDR3 is TGTGCCAGCAGTTATGGGGGGAGTGTTGGCTACACCTTC.

This sequence joins TRBV11-2 and TRBJ2-3; the match to TRBD2 covers 9 bases. CDR3 length: 15 residues. J gave up 0 bases and V 4 bases, and 2 bases lay outside the gene matches. The germline gives CDR1 SGHAT, CDR2 FQNNGV. DNA of the CDR3: TGTGCCAGCAGCTCCGGGACTAGCAGCACAGATACGCAGTATTTT. It yields the protein CASSSGTSSTDTQYF. The complete variable domain, with remaining parts taken from reference TRBV11-2 and TRBJ2-3, reads EAGVAQSPRYKIIEKRQSVAFWCNPISGHATLYWYQQILGQGPKLLIQFQNNGVVDDSQLPKDRFSAERLKGVDSTLKIQPAKLEDSAVYLCASSSGTSSTDTQYFGPGTRLTVL.

This chain joins TRBV29-1 and TRBJ2-2, with D perhaps matching TRBD2 (5 bases). The CDR3 runs to 12 residues. The ends were cut back, 6 bases at V and 5 bases at J, with 10 bases in the middle. Germline V lookup: CDR1 SQVTM, CDR2 ANQGSEA. This chain's CDR3 is CSVEPGTGELFF. CDR3 coding DNA: TGCAGCGTGGAACCGGGAACCGGGGAGCTGTTTTTT.

This clone turned up a few times. The rearrangement joins TRBV9 to TRBJ1-1; no clear D. This CDR3 comprises 15 residues. The V gene lost 0 bases and the J gene lost 2 bases, with 11 bases spanning the gap. Germline V CDR1 and CDR2: SGDLS, YYNGEE. Here the CDR3 DNA reads TGTGCCAGCAGCGTAGAATCGGCAGGAAACACTGAAGCTTTCTTT. Its translation: CASSVESAGNTEAFF.